This is a list of T cell receptor beta chains from one sample in a study of cytomegalovirus exposure and HLA in healthy donors. Generated by immunoSEQ multiplex PCR, the TCRdb table keeps only in-frame clones and is missing some. Of approximately 89,000 clones in the sample, about 80% were seen once. The sample consisted of PBMCs. The receptors were sampled from a man aged 25 to 40 in good health and CMV-seropositive. Both conserved end residues are part of each CDR3. The D gene is left open where the match is weak.

D gene	V gene	J gene	CDR3 protein
TRBD1	TRBV5-1	TRBJ1-1	CASSLAGGSVSTEAFF
TRBD1	TRBV19	TRBJ2-1	CASSIAHRTGGVEQFF
NA	TRBV11-1	TRBJ2-3	CASSLGYDTQYF
NA	TRBV4-2	TRBJ1-1	CASSIETGKATEAFF
NA	TRBV5-4	TRBJ2-7	CASSLGQGLGSYEQYF
TRBD1	TRBV4-1	TRBJ1-5	CASSQDRGDNQPQHF
TRBD2	TRBV5-4	TRBJ2-1	CASERGGSSYNEQFF
NA	TRBV29-1	TRBJ2-3	CSVGVSWDTQYF
TRBD2	TRBV6-4	TRBJ2-7	CASPGTSGSYEQYF
NA	TRBV19	TRBJ2-2	CASSPGLYTGELFF
NA	TRBV6-4	TRBJ1-1	CASSAGWATEAFF
NA	TRBV2	TRBJ1-2	CAIARVAPNYGYTF
TRBD1	TRBV28	TRBJ1-2	CASSLVGARDRENGYTF
NA	TRBV5-1	TRBJ2-6	CASSSGSSGANVLTF
TRBD2	TRBV4-3	TRBJ2-1	CASSQALAGGKDEQFF
TRBD2	TRBV4-2	TRBJ2-3	CASSRTGTSGGDTQYF
NA	TRBV23-1	TRBJ1-6	CASSQPPRGSSYNSPLHF
NA	TRBV6-5	TRBJ2-5	CASSYGGSGTQYF
NA	TRBV5-4	TRBJ2-5	CASSLGGVQQQETQYF
TRBD2	TRBV7-8	TRBJ2-1	CASRNPGGDNEQFF